This is a list of T cell receptor beta chains from one sample in a study of T cell repertoires in cytomegalovirus infection. What these receptors recognize is not known. TCRdb ran MiXCR on the reads and lists one entry per CDR3 protein. The sample has about 85,000 distinct CDR3 sequences; 45% to 55% are singletons. The specimen was CD8+ T cells from cultured PBMCs, collected from culture after CMV antigen stimulation. The receptors were sampled from a human donor in good health (CMV status not recorded). Some clones in this sample may be carry-over from other donors' samples. The CDR3 runs from the conserved cysteine through the conserved F or W. D genes are given only for firm matches. Where a row states a size, it is once, few, many or the class of an expanded clone; other rows omit it.

TRBV7-9	TRBJ2-7	NA	NA	TGTGCCAGCAGCTTAGGGGCAGTGATCTACGAGCAGTACTTC	CASSLGAVIYEQYF
TRBV2	TRBJ1-5	NA	NA	TGTGCCAGCAGTCCGGGACAACTACTACGACATAGCAATCAGCCCCAGCATTTT	CASSPGQLLRHSNQPQHF
TRBV11-1	TRBJ2-2	TRBD2	once	TGTGCCAGCAGCGCTAGCGGGGGTGCCGGGGATCTGTTTTTT	CASSASGGAGDLFF
TRBV7-9	TRBJ2-7	TRBD1	NA	TGTGCCAGCAGCTCCGGGGGTCGGGACAGGGGCCCGTACGAGCAGTACTTC	CASSSGGRDRGPYEQYF
TRBV7-3	TRBJ1-2	NA	NA	TGTGCCAGCAGCTTACCCGGCCAGTTCAACTATGGCTACACCTTC	CASSLPGQFNYGYTF
TRBV20-1	TRBJ2-7	TRBD1	once	TGCAGTGCTTCCGACAGGGCCAACGAGCAGTACTTC	CSASDRANEQYF
TRBV2	TRBJ1-4	NA	few	TGTGCCAGCAGTGAAGCGACTAATGAAAAACTGTTTTTT	CASSEATNEKLFF
TRBV15	TRBJ2-7	NA	NA	TGTGCCACCAGCGCAGGAGATTCCTACGAGCAGTACTTC	CATSAGDSYEQYF
TRBV11-2	TRBJ1-4	NA	NA	TGTGCCAGCAGCTTCAGTGAAAAACTGTTTTTT	CASSFSEKLFF
TRBV12-3/TRBV12-4	TRBJ2-7	TRBD2	NA	TGTGCCAGCAGTCTCGGGACTAGCTCGTTTTACGAGCAGTACTTC	CASSLGTSSFYEQYF
TRBV27	TRBJ1-2	NA	once	TGTGCCAGCACTCCTGTACCAGGGCTTGATGGCTACACCTTC	CASTPVPGLDGYTF
TRBV28	TRBJ2-1	NA	NA	TGTGCCAGCGACGGCTCCGGTGAGCAGTTCTTC	CASDGSGEQFF
TRBV7-6	TRBJ2-3	TRBD2	NA	TGTGCCAGCAGCCAGCGGGAGGGGGTTACGCAGTATTTT	CASSQREGVTQYF
TRBV20-1	TRBJ2-1	NA	NA	TGCAGTGCCCGGGGGGCAGGGGGTAGGAATGAGCAGTTCTTC	CSARGAGGRNEQFF
TRBV11-2	TRBJ2-1	NA	many	TGTGCCAGCAGCTTAGAGCGGCAGGGGTACAATGAGCAGTTCTTC	CASSLERQGYNEQFF
TRBV6-2/TRBV6-3	TRBJ1-2	NA	NA	TGTGCCAGCAGTTACTTGACAGAGGGGACTAACTATGGCTACACCTTC	CASSYLTEGTNYGYTF
TRBV4-1	TRBJ2-1	NA	NA	TGCGCCAGCAGGCCAAACGAAGGGGCAGCCTACAATGAGCAGTTCTTC	CASRPNEGAAYNEQFF
TRBV4-2	TRBJ1-4	TRBD1	NA	TGTGCCAGCAGCCAAGTTGTGACAGGGGGTTTGCTCCCAACTAATGAAAAACTGTTTTTT	CASSQVVTGGLLPTNEKLFF